These 5 T cell receptor beta chains share one sample of origin, sequenced in a study of T cells after yellow fever vaccination. MiXCR, applied by TCRdb to the 5' RACE reads, yields one record per CDR3 protein. The sample holds roughly 500,000 distinct CDR3 sequences, under 25% seen once. Here the sequenced sample was PBMCs, taken 15 days after the yellow fever booster vaccination. These receptors were taken from a man aged 30-40 years who received the YFV17D yellow fever vaccine.

This clonotype has just a few counts. The chain uses TRBV5-4 and TRBJ2-1; a possible D gene is TRBD2 (6 bases). V lost 4 bases to trimming and J lost 8 bases, with 7 bases between them. Per germline, CDR1 SGHNT and CDR2 YYREEE (reference sequence). The CDR3 covers 11 residues. CDR3 protein: CASSRRDEQFF. The CDR3, as DNA: TGTGCCAGCAGCAGGAGGGATGAGCAGTTCTTC.

V gene TRBV20-1 combines with J gene TRBJ2-3; D is unclear. The CDR3 runs to 12 residues. V was trimmed by 4 bases and J by 4 bases, leaving 9 bases between them. CDR1 and CDR2 (germline): DFQATT, SNEGSKA (reference sequence). Written as DNA, the CDR3 is TGCAGTGCTAACAGCAATCCAGATACGCAGTATTTT. The encoded protein is CSANSNPDTQYF.

This clonotype has only a few counts. The V call is TRBV20-1, the J call TRBJ2-7; possibly TRBD1 for D (6 bases). Germline V gives CDR1 DFQATT, CDR2 SNEGSKA (reference sequence). V lost 6 bases to trimming and J lost 0 bases, with 12 bases between them. CDR3 length: 13 amino acids. Here the CDR3 reads CSAEDSSSYEQYF. Written as DNA, the CDR3 is TGCAGTGCAGAGGACAGTAGCTCCTACGAGCAGTACTTC.

Of note for this clonotype: Possible read error: a much larger clone is one base away. The chain carries TRBV5-1 and TRBJ2-5; a possible D gene is TRBD1 (6 bases). Germline CDR1 is SGHRS and CDR2 is YFSETQ. This CDR3 has 13 residues. This CDR3 is CAISLDQGETQYF. In DNA, the CDR3 is TGCGCCATCAGCCTAGACCAGGGGGAGACCCAGTACTTC.

The chain links TRBV24-1 to TRBJ2-2; D unclear. The CDR3 is 12 amino acids. V lost 10 bases and J 1 base, leaving 6 bases between the germline ends. CDR1 and CDR2 from the germline V gene are KGHDR and SFDVKD. The CDR3 region has the DNA TGTGCCACGCAGGTGAACACCGGGGAGCTGTTTTTT. This gives the protein CATQVNTGELFF.